Below, 8 T cell receptor beta chains from the same sample are listed, as sequenced in a study of blood T cell repertoires in COVID-19. Data came from immunoSEQ multiplex PCR; TCRdb stores just in-frame clones and leaves some out. In the table there are around 100,000 clones, 70% to 90% of which are singletons. The sequencing input was peripheral blood. These receptors came from a man aged 35-49 years with acute or convalescent COVID-19.

The chain links TRBV29-1 to TRBJ1-2; 9 nucleotides line up with TRBD1. Germline V gene data show CDR1 as SQVTM and CDR2 as ANQGSEA. Trimming took 5 bases from V and 8 from J; bases not matched to a gene: 6. This CDR3 has 12 amino acids. Here the CDR3 DNA reads TGCAGCGTTTCCGGGACAGGGTTCGGCTACACCTTC. Its translation is CSVSGTGFGYTF.

The chain carries TRBV28 and TRBJ1-2, with D tentatively TRBD1 (5 bases). The CDR3 is 16 residues long. V was clipped by 6 bases and J by 6 bases, with 23 bases between them. Germline values: CDR1 MDHEN, CDR2 SYDVKM. The CDR3 sequence: CASSPRGADSLHGYTF. The CDR3 DNA reads as TGTGCCAGCAGCCCCCGTGGGGCAGACTCACTACATGGCTACACCTTC.

This chain connects TRBV2 to TRBJ1-2, with 9 bases fitting TRBD1. The junction had 7 bases not matched to a gene; V was cut back by 2 bases and J by 6 bases. Germline CDR1 reads SNHLY; CDR2 reads FYNNEI. The CDR3 contains 15 residues. The CDR3 spells CASSELGTGSNGYTF. The CDR3 DNA follows: TGTGCCAGCAGTGAACTCGGGACAGGGAGTAATGGCTACACCTTC. The whole variable domain, remainder taken from reference TRBV2 and TRBJ1-2, is EPEVTQTPSHQVTQMGQEVILRCVPISNHLYFYWYRQILGQKVEFLVSFYNNEISEKSEIFDDQFSVERPDGSNFTLKIRSTKLEDSAMYFCASSELGTGSNGYTFGSGTRLTVV.

V gene TRBV7-2 combines with J gene TRBJ2-1, with 7 nucleotides matching TRBD1. CDR1 and CDR2 (germline): SGHTA, FQGNSA. The V and J ends lost 4 bases and 4 bases, in that order; junction bases with no gene match: 4. CDR3 length equals 14 residues. In DNA form, the CDR3 reads TGTGCCAGCAGCTCGGGACAGCTTTACAATGAGCAGTTCTTC. It translates to CASSSGQLYNEQFF.

V and J are TRBV5-5 and TRBJ2-7; D is unresolved. The CDR3 runs 16 residues. Per the germline V gene, CDR1 is SGHKS and CDR2 is YYEKEE (reference sequence). Between the trimmed V and J ends, which lost 2 bases and 0 bases, there was a span of 15 bases. The CDR3 nucleotides read TGTGCCAGCAGCTTTATTGGAGCAAGAGGCTCCTACGAGCAGTACTTC. Residues: CASSFIGARGSYEQYF. Complete variable domain (other parts from reference TRBV5-5 and TRBJ2-7): DAGVTQSPTHLIKTRGQQVTLRCSPISGHKSVSWYQQVLGQGPQFIFQYYEKEERGRGNFPDRFSARQFPNYSSELNVNALLLGDSALYLCASSFIGARGSYEQYFGPGTRLTVT.

V gene TRBV6-5 combines with J gene TRBJ1-1; 12 positions agree with TRBD1. The CDR3 contains 15 residues. Looked up from germline, CDR1 is MNHEY and CDR2 is SVGAGI. Germline trimming cut 6 bases from V and 4 bases from J; bases unmatched to any gene: 6. Here the CDR3 reads CASRGDRGLGTEAFF. In DNA form, the CDR3 reads TGTGCCAGCAGAGGGGACAGGGGGCTTGGCACTGAAGCTTTCTTT.

V gene TRBV19 combines with J gene TRBJ2-3; the D gene is possibly TRBD1 (6 bases). The CDR3 loop spans 16 amino acids. V was pared by 3 bases and J by 1 base, with 14 bases between. Germline V gene sequence: CDR1 LNHDA, CDR2 SQIVND (reference sequence). The CDR3 here is CASSITGRGGTDTQYF. The CDR3 region has the DNA TGTGCCAGTAGTATCACCGGCAGGGGTGGCACAGATACGCAGTATTTT.

Only a few counts were recorded for this clone. Here the CDR3 reads CASSLVGGGWTDTQYF. The CDR3 DNA is TGTGCCAGCAGCTTAGTAGGAGGAGGGTGGACAGATACGCAGTATTTT. The chain has TRBV7-6 and TRBJ2-3; D is possibly TRBD2 (6 bases). Germline-derived CDR1 and CDR2 are SGHVS and FNYEAQ. Trimming pared 1 base from V and 3 bases from J, leaving 14 bases between. The CDR3 covers 16 residues.